This TCR beta chain was identified during a study of blood T cell repertoires in COVID-19. Study summary: Sites in the United States, Italy and Spain provided acute and convalescent COVID-19 samples. From T cells, B-cell-depleted T cells, or PBMCs came the material, which was cDNA or gDNA.

Authors' data handling: Estimates of nucleated cell counts were drawn from the amplification of reference gene primers. Here immunoSEQ multiplex PCR was the method, and the copy in TCRdb shows in-frame clones only, minus some. D and trimming come from the DNA, and the V and J calls and clone size come from that table. The sample has approximately 180,000 clones, 80% to 95% seen once; the top ten hold approximately 0.5%. The sequenced sample was peripheral blood. The sequence was obtained from a man aged 45-60 years with acute or convalescent COVID-19.

CDR3 residues: CSASSGSDNEQFF. In nucleotides, the CDR3 is TGCAGTGCTAGTAGCGGGAGCGACAATGAGCAGTTCTTC. The V call is TRBV20-1, the J call TRBJ2-1; 9 nucleotides agree with TRBD2. Germline trimming cut 3 bases from V and 5 bases from J; bases unmatched to any gene: 2. CDR3 length: 13 residues. Per the germline V gene, CDR1 is DFQATT and CDR2 is SNEGSKA (reference sequence).